The 15 T cell receptor beta chains below come from one sample, sequenced in a study of cytotoxic CD8 clonotypes in ibrutinib-treated CLL. Libraries were prepared by immunoSEQ multiplex PCR; TCRdb keeps only in-frame clonotypes and omits some of them. The data contain hundreds of thousands of clones, around three quarters of them seen just once; the ten biggest clones take up 15% to 17%. The material was PBMCs, obtained after 24 months of ibrutinib treatment. Receptors were obtained from a human donor with chronic lymphocytic leukemia.

The chain links TRBV2 to TRBJ2-5, with D perhaps matching TRBD2 (7 bases). Trimming left V 6 bases short and J 4 bases short, with 12 bases between. Germline CDR1 is SNHLY and CDR2 is FYNNEI. The CDR3 is 13 amino acids. Written as DNA, the CDR3 is TGTGCCAGCAGGAGGGGGGGCCCAGAGACCCAGTACTTC. Protein: CASRRGGPETQYF. Complete variable domain (other parts from reference TRBV2 and TRBJ2-5): EPEVTQTPSHQVTQMGQEVILRCVPISNHLYFYWYRQILGQKVEFLVSFYNNEISEKSEIFDDQFSVERPDGSNFTLKIRSTKLEDSAMYFCASRRGGPETQYFGPGTRLLVL.

The V gene is TRBV7-8, the J gene TRBJ2-7; D unresolved. The CDR3 is 13 amino acids. Germline loops: CDR1 SGHVS, CDR2 FQNEAQ. V lost 1 base and J lost 0, with 4 bases in between. CDR3 bases: TGTGCCAGCAGCTTAGAGAGCTCCTACGAGCAGTACTTC. It translates to CASSLESSYEQYF. Together with reference TRBV7-8 and TRBJ2-7, the CDR3 gives the full variable domain: GAGVSQSPRYKVAKRGQDVALRCDPISGHVSLFWYQQALGQGPEFLTYFQNEAQLDKSGLPSDRFFAERPEGSVSTLKIQRTQQEDSAVYLCASSLESSYEQYFGPGTRLTVT.

The gene calls are TRBV28 and TRBJ2-1; D is perhaps TRBD2 (5 bases). The CDR3 length is 11 residues. Germline lookup yields CDR1 MDHEN and CDR2 SYDVKM. Trimming left V 8 bases short and J 10 bases short, with 12 bases between. CDR3 nucleotide sequence: TGTGCCAGCGGTGGGAGCGTCGAGCAGTTCTTC. This translates into CASGGSVEQFF.

In its sample, this clone was seen a few times. The chain joins TRBV2 to TRBJ1-5; 7 positions match TRBD1. The germline gives CDR1 SNHLY, CDR2 FYNNEI. V lost 7 bases and J lost 6; bases outside the gene matches: 12. This CDR3 has 15 residues. The CDR3 reads CASTFTDRAGQPQHF. The CDR3 DNA is TGTGCCAGCACTTTTACCGACAGGGCTGGTCAGCCCCAGCATTTT.

The V and J genes are TRBV28 and TRBJ2-7; 8 nucleotides agree with TRBD1. With V trimmed by 3 bases and J by 3 bases, 10 bases remained unmatched. The CDR3 length is 16 residues. Germline CDR1 reads MDHEN; CDR2 reads SYDVKM. DNA for the CDR3: TGTGCCAGCAGTTTCGGGAGACAGGGGCGCGACTACGAGCAGTACTTC. Translated, it gives CASSFGRQGRDYEQYF.

The chain uses TRBV7-3 and TRBJ2-3; D might be TRBD1 or TRBD2, each matching 5 bases. The germline gives CDR1 SGHTA, CDR2 FQGTGA. The CDR3 has 15 residues. The V end was cut by 5 bases, the J end by 3 bases, with 15 bases between. CDR3 sequence: CASSASRRQTDTQYF. The CDR3, as DNA: TGTGCCAGCAGCGCTAGCAGGAGACAGACAGATACGCAGTATTTT.

This rearrangement joins TRBV4-1 to TRBJ2-3, with 9 bases fitting TRBD2. The CDR3 totals 18 residues. Germline CDR1 and CDR2: MGHRA and YSYEKL. Unmatched junction bases numbered 9, after V lost 2 bases and J lost 0 bases. This CDR3 is CASSQPTSGTYSTDTQYF. CDR3 DNA sequence: TGCGCCAGCAGCCAACCGACTAGCGGAACTTATAGCACAGATACGCAGTATTTT.

V gene TRBV4-3 combines with J gene TRBJ1-2, with 9 bases fitting TRBD1. This CDR3 spans 14 amino acids. Germline values: CDR1 LGHNA, CDR2 YSLEER. Trimming cost V 0 bases and J 5 bases; bases outside gene matches: 1. In nucleotides, the CDR3 is TGCGCCAGCAGCCAAGAGACAGGGGGGTATGGCTACACCTTC. Protein: CASSQETGGYGYTF.

The count of this clone is one. The chain couples TRBV28 to TRBJ2-1, with 7 bases identical to TRBD1. This CDR3 has 15 amino acids. Looked up from germline, CDR1 is MDHEN and CDR2 is SYDVKM. Losses at the gene ends were 7 bases for V and 7 bases for J; bases not matched to a gene: 13. The CDR3 sequence is CASNIQGETFNEQFF. The CDR3 DNA is TGTGCCAGCAATATCCAGGGGGAAACGTTTAATGAGCAGTTCTTC.

The rearrangement joins TRBV19 to TRBJ2-1, with TRBD1 matching over 10 bases. The germline gives CDR1 LNHDA, CDR2 SQIVND (reference sequence). Germline trimming cut 5 bases from V and 10 bases from J; bases unmatched to any gene: 14. The CDR3 contains 16 residues. The CDR3 DNA sequence: TGTGCCAGTAGTCCACATACCGGGACAGGGGCCCGGGAGCAGTTCTTC. Its protein is CASSPHTGTGAREQFF.

This clone has more than one count but fewer than ten. This sequence joins TRBV7-9 and TRBJ1-5, with TRBD1 matching 9 bases. CDR3 length equals 15 residues. Germline assignment: CDR1 SEHNR and CDR2 FQNEAQ (reference sequence). After removal of 5 bases from V and 0 bases from J, the junction contained 2 bases not matched to a gene. The CDR3 sequence: CASSLTGGSNQPQHF. CDR3 in DNA: TGTGCCAGCAGCCTGACAGGGGGTAGCAATCAGCCCCAGCATTTT.

The chain uses TRBV7-9 and TRBJ1-1; 7 bases agree with TRBD1. V lost 7 bases to trimming and J lost 6 bases; unmatched junction nucleotides: 5. Germline values: CDR1 SEHNR, CDR2 FQNEAQ (reference sequence). CDR3 size: 12 residues. The CDR3 region has the DNA TGTGCCAGCACAAAGGGGGCCGCTGAAGCTTTCTTT. Protein sequence: CASTKGAAEAFF.

The rearrangement links TRBV4-1 to TRBJ1-1; TRBD1 is a possible D gene (6 bases). The CDR3 is 15 amino acids. V was clipped by 4 bases and J by 1 base, with 13 bases between them. Germline V gene data show CDR1 as MGHRA and CDR2 as YSYEKL. In DNA form, the CDR3 reads TGCGCCAGCAGCCTTAAACAGGGCCGGAACACTGAAGCTTTCTTT. Translating it yields CASSLKQGRNTEAFF.

J is TRBJ2-1 and V is TRBV29-1; a possible D gene is TRBD2 (5 bases). The CDR3 runs to 14 residues. V lost 0 bases, J lost 5 bases, and 11 bases lay in between. The V gene's germline CDR1 is SQVTM and CDR2 ANQGSEA. In nucleotides, the CDR3 is TGCAGCGTTGAAGATTGGCTAGCCCACAATGAGCAGTTCTTC. Residues: CSVEDWLAHNEQFF.

V usage is TRBV9 and J usage is TRBJ1-4; D may be TRBD1 (6 bases). Trimming took 3 bases from V and 6 from J, leaving 15 bases between them. CDR1 is SGDLS, CDR2 YYNGEE, per germline. The length of the CDR3 is 15 residues. The DNA for the CDR3 is TGTGCCAGCAGCGCCACAGGGAGAAATCATGAAAAACTGTTTTTT. Amino acids: CASSATGRNHEKLFF.